Below, one T cell receptor (beta chain) is given with its context. This specimen comes from a study of blood T cell repertoires in COVID-19. This CDR3 contains 14 residues. V lost 2 bases, J lost 3 bases, and 8 bases lay in between. Germline V gene sequence: CDR1 MNHEY, CDR2 SMNVEV (reference sequence). In the original processing: For nucleated cells, counts were estimated from reference gene primer amplification. Clones were read by immunoSEQ multiplex PCR, and TCRdb kept only the in-frame ones, dropping some. That table gives V, J and clone size, and the DNA gave D and trimming. The sample records about 260,000 clones, around 84% being singletons.

The sequenced sample consisted of PBMCs or T cells enriched from blood (not recorded which). The clonotype comes from a man aged 25-45 years with acute COVID-19. The V and J genes are TRBV27 and TRBJ2-1, with D possibly TRBD2 on 6 matching bases. The CDR3 bases are TGTGCCAGCAGTTTAGGCGGGAACTACAATGAGCAGTTCTTC. Its protein is CASSLGGNYNEQFF.